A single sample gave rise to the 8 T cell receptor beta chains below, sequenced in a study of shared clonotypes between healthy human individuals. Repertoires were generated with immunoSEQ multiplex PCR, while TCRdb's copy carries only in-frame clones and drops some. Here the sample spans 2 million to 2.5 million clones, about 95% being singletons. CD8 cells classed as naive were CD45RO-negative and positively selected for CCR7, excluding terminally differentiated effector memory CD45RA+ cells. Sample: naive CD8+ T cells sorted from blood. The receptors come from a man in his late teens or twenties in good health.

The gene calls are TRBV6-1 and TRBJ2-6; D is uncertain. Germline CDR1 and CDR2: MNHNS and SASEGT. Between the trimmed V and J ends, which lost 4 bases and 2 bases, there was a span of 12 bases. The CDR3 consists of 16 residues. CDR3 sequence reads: CASSGREIPGANVLTF. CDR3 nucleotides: TGTGCCAGCAGTGGGCGTGAAATCCCTGGGGCCAACGTCCTGACTTTC.

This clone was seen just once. DNA of the CDR3: TGTGCCAGCAGTTTAAGGACGCGAACCTACGAGCAGTACTTC. This translates into CASSLRTRTYEQYF. The chain has TRBV28 and TRBJ2-7; D is ambiguous. V was clipped by 2 bases and J by 2 bases, with 10 bases between them. The CDR3 is 14 residues long. CDR1 MDHEN and CDR2 SYDVKM come from the germline V gene.

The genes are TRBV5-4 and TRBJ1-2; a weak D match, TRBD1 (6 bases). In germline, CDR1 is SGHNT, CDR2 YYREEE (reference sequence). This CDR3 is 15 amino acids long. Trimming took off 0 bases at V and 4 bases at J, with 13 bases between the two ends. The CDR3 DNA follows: TGTGCCAGCAGCTTGGACGGGGGCAGTGGCTATGGCTACACCTTC. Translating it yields CASSLDGGSGYGYTF. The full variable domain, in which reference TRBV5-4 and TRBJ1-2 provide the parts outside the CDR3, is ETGVTQSPTHLIKTRGQQVTLRCSSQSGHNTVSWYQQALGQGPQFIFQYYREEENGRGNFPPRFSGLQFPNYSSELNVNALELDDSALYLCASSLDGGSGYGYTFGSGTRLTVV.

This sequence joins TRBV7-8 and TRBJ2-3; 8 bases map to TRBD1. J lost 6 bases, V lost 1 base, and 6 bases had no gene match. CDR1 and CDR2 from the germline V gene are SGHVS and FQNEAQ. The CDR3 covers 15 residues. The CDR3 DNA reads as TGTGCCAGCAGCTTAGTTCCAGGGGGCGCCGATACGCAGTATTTT. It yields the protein CASSLVPGGADTQYF.

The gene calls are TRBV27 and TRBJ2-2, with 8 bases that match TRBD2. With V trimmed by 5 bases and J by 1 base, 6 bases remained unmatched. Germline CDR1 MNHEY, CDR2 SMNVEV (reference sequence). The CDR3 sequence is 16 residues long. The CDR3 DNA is TGTGCCAGCAGTCTACTAAGCGGGGGGAACACCGGGGAGCTGTTTTTT. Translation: CASSLLSGGNTGELFF.

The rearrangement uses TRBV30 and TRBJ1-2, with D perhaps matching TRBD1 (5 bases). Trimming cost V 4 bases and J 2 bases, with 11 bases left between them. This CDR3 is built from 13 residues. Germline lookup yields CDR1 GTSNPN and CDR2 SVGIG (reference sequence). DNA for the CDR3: TGTGCCTGGAAGGCACGGGACAACTATGGCTACACCTTC. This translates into CAWKARDNYGYTF.

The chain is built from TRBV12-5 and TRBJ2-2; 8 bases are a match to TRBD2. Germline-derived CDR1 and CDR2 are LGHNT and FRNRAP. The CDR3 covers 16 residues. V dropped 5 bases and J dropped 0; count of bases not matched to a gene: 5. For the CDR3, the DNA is TGTGCTAGTGGTCCCACTAGCGGCCCGAACACCGGGGAGCTGTTTTTT. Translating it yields CASGPTSGPNTGELFF. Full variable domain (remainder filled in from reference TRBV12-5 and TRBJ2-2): DARVTQTPRHKVTEMGQEVTMRCQPILGHNTVFWYRQTMMQGLELLAYFRNRAPLDDSGMPKDRFSAEMPDATLATLKIQPSEPRDSAVYFCASGPTSGPNTGELFFGEGSRLTVL.

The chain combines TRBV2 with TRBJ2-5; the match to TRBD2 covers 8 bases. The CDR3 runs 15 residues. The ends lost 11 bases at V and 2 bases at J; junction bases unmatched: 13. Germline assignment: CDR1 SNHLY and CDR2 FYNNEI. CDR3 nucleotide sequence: TGTGCCGGTTCTGCTGGAGCGGGAGCGCAAGAGACCCAGTACTTC. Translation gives CAGSAGAGAQETQYF.